This T cell receptor beta chain was captured in a study of T-cell reconstitution after alpha-beta-depleted transplantation in children. Study observations and caveats: Expanded graft clones numbering several hundred reportedly gave rise to alpha-beta T cells about two months after transplant. High day-60 TCRbeta diversity in some patients came from surviving recipient T cells and thymic progenitors. Newly produced T cells mostly accounted for T-cell counts and diversity one year post-transplant.

Regarding this clonotype: Its target is unknown.

CDR1 and CDR2 (germline): ENHRY, SYGVKD. This CDR3 has 14 residues. The V and J ends lost 2 bases and 0 bases respectively, with 8 bases between them. During its preparation, the TCRbeta library received unique molecular identifiers. TCRdb re-called the PCR reads with MiXCR, one entry per CDR3 protein. The sample lists a few hundred thousand distinct CDR3 sequences, roughly two fifths occurring once. The origin of this receptor is a girl aged 2-9 years with aplastic anemia, due to receive a stem cell transplant. The genes are TRBV10-3 and TRBJ2-7; TRBD1 is a possible D gene (5 bases). The source was PBMCs, collected before TCRalphabeta/CD19-depleted stem cell transplant. CDR3 region: CAISEKTVSYEQYF. In nucleotides, the CDR3 is TGTGCCATCAGTGAGAAGACAGTCTCCTACGAGCAGTACTTC.